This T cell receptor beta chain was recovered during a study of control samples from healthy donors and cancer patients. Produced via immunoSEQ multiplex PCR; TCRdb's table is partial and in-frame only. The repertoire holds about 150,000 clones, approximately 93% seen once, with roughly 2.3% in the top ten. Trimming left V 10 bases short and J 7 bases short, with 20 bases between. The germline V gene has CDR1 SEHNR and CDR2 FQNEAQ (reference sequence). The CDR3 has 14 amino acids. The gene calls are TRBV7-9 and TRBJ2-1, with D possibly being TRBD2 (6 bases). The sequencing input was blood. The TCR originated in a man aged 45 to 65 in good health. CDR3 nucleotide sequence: TGTGCCATCTCGGGACTCGCAAACGGTAATGAGCAGTTCTTC. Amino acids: CAISGLANGNEQFF. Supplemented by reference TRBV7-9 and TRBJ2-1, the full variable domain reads DTGVSQNPRHKITKRGQNVTFRCDPISEHNRLYWYRQTLGQGPEFLTYFQNEAQLEKSRLLSDRFSAERPKGSFSTLEIQRTEQGDSAMYLCAISGLANGNEQFFGPGTRLTVL.